This TCR beta chain derives from a study of T-cell reconstitution after alpha-beta-depleted transplantation in children. V gave up 4 bases and J gave up 4 bases; unmatched junction bases: 6. Per the germline V gene, CDR1 is SGHRS and CDR2 is YFSETQ. CDR3 size: 14 residues. The authors prepared the TCRbeta library with unique molecular identifiers. TCRdb called the PCR reads again in MiXCR, with one record for every CDR3 protein. The table lists some 520,000 distinct CDR3 sequences, less than 35% of them singletons. Sequencing was performed on PBMCs from the stem cell graft donor, taken from the stem cell graft. This clonotype originated in a human donor who donated a stem cell graft to a child with aplastic anemia. The V call is TRBV5-1, the J call TRBJ2-5, with 8 bases matching TRBD2. This chain's CDR3 is CASSIGTSSETQYF. The DNA for the CDR3 is TGCGCCAGCAGCATCGGGACTAGTTCAGAGACCCAGTACTTC. The entire variable domain, with the rest obtained from reference TRBV5-1 and TRBJ2-5, is as follows: KAGVTQTPRYLIKTRGQQVTLSCSPISGHRSVSWYQQTPGQGLQFLFEYFSETQRNKGNFPGRFSGRQFSNSRSEMNVSTLELGDSALYLCASSIGTSSETQYFGPGTRLLVL.